Listed below are T cell receptor beta chains from one sample, sequenced in a study of T cell changes during pregnancy in multiple sclerosis. TCRdb's copy holds only in-frame clones and misses some; the assay was immunoSEQ multiplex PCR. This table holds some 77,000 clones, approximately 94% found once. Sequences were derived from peripheral blood, sampled after pregnancy. All receptors derive from a female donor in good health, enrolled as a control in a pregnancy study. Each CDR3 is given with its conserved first and last residue. A D gene is named only where the DNA matches it firmly. The size entry is marked missing in some rows and otherwise reads once, few, many or a size class.

V gene	D gene	J gene	clone size	CDR3 DNA	CDR3 protein
TRBV6-5	-	TRBJ1-2	-	TGTGCCAGCAGCGGTGGGGGCGATGGCTACACCTTC	CASSGGGDGYTF
TRBV7-8	-	TRBJ2-3	once	TGTGCCAGCAGCTGGGTTGGGGGGGCCACAGATACGCAGTATTTT	CASSWVGGATDTQYF
TRBV13	TRBD1	TRBJ2-5	-	TGTGCCAGCAGCCCACGGGACAGGGGGTGGGAGACCCAGTACTTC	CASSPRDRGWETQYF
TRBV4-2	TRBD1	TRBJ1-1	-	TGTGCCAGCAGCCCCCCGACAGGGACTGAAGCTTTCTTT	CASSPPTGTEAFF
TRBV6-4	-	TRBJ2-3	-	TGTGCCAGCAGTGACCCGGGAACGGATACGCAGTATTTT	CASSDPGTDTQYF
TRBV7-2	-	TRBJ2-1	-	TGTGCCAGCAGCGTTATAATCACTAGTCCCAATGAGCAGTTCTTC	CASSVIITSPNEQFF
TRBV28	TRBD1	TRBJ2-7	-	TGTGCCAGCAGGCAGGGGGCCTCATCCTACGAGCAGTACTTC	CASRQGASSYEQYF
TRBV29-1	TRBD1	TRBJ2-2	once	TGCAGCGCCGGACGGACAGGGGGCGGCGGGGAGCTGTTTTTT	CSAGRTGGGGELFF
TRBV28	-	TRBJ1-1	once	TGTGCCAGCAGTTTAGGGGGCTTTGAGGGCACTGAAGCTTTCTTT	CASSLGGFEGTEAFF
TRBV6-5	TRBD1	TRBJ1-1	-	TGTGCCAGCAGGCGACAGGGCCTGAACACTGAAGCTTTCTTT	CASRRQGLNTEAFF
TRBV7-7	-	TRBJ2-1	once	TGTGCTAGCAGCCCTTTAGTAAGCTCCTACAATGAGCAGTTCTTC	CASSPLVSSYNEQFF
TRBV4-2	-	TRBJ2-1	-	TGTGCCAGCAGCCGGAGTAGCTCCTACAATGAGCAGTTCTTC	CASSRSSSYNEQFF
TRBV5-6	-	TRBJ1-2	-	TGTGCCAGCAGCTTGTGGGGGACACCTTACTATGGCTACACCTTC	CASSLWGTPYYGYTF
TRBV15	TRBD2	TRBJ2-7	-	TGTGCCACCAGCGTCGGGGATAGCGGGAGTAGCGAGCAGTACTTC	CATSVGDSGSSEQYF
TRBV28	TRBD2	TRBJ2-7	-	TGTGCCAGCAGTTCATTAGCGGGAGTCGGGTCCTACGAGCAGTACTTC	CASSSLAGVGSYEQYF
TRBV28	-	TRBJ1-2	-	TGTGCCAGCAGTTCCTCGGGGGGGGCCGGTGGCTACACCTTC	CASSSSGGAGGYTF
TRBV18	-	TRBJ1-1	-	TGTGCCAGCTCACCAGGTGAAGGCGGGACTGAAGCTTTCTTT	CASSPGEGGTEAFF
TRBV6-5	TRBD1	TRBJ1-6	-	TGTGCCAGCACTAGACAGGGGCCGGATAATTCACCCCTCCACTTT	CASTRQGPDNSPLHF
TRBV30	-	TRBJ2-1	-	TGTGCCGAGGGGCGGGGATCGGGCAATGAGCAGTTCTTC	CAEGRGSGNEQFF
TRBV6-5	-	TRBJ2-5	-	TGTGCCAGCGCGGGGCGGGAGACCCAGTACTTC	CASAGRETQYF
TRBV7-9	TRBD2	TRBJ2-5	-	TGTGCCAGCAGCCGAGGACTAGGCGGCGGGCAAGAGACCCAGTACTTC	CASSRGLGGGQETQYF
TRBV30	-	TRBJ2-5	-	TGTGCCTCCCACTTACTAGTAAAAGAGACCCAGTACTTC	CASHLLVKETQYF
TRBV9	-	TRBJ1-3	-	TGTGCCAGCAGCGATGGGACACCCGGAAACACCATATATTTT	CASSDGTPGNTIYF
TRBV13	-	TRBJ2-3	-	TGTGCCAGCAGCTATAGCGGTGATACGCAGTATTTT	CASSYSGDTQYF
TRBV19	-	TRBJ2-7	-	TGTGCCAGTAGTTCGGGGGCCTACGAGCAGTACTTC	CASSSGAYEQYF
TRBV11-2	-	TRBJ1-2	-	TGTGCCAGCAGCCCACAGGGTAACTATGGCTACACCTTC	CASSPQGNYGYTF
TRBV15	TRBD2	TRBJ2-5	-	TGTGCCACCAGCAGAGATCCGGCGGGGGGGCAGACCCAGTACTTC	CATSRDPAGGQTQYF
TRBV19	-	TRBJ1-5	-	TGTGCCAGTACCCCTCTCTACGGGGGGAGCAATCAGCCCCAGCATTTT	CASTPLYGGSNQPQHF
TRBV13	-	TRBJ1-1	-	TGTGCCAGCAGCTTAGGCGAGGGGTTAGGGGGTTTCACTGAAGCTTTCTTT	CASSLGEGLGGFTEAFF
TRBV2	TRBD2	TRBJ2-5	-	TGTGCCAGCAAGGCTAGCGGGGGTTGGGAGACCCAGTACTTC	CASKASGGWETQYF
TRBV7-2	-	TRBJ2-1	once	TGTGCCAGCAGCCCCCGACAGAGGCCCATCTACAATGAGCAGTTCTTC	CASSPRQRPIYNEQFF
TRBV7-8	-	TRBJ2-7	-	TGTGCCAGCAGCATACGGGAGAGCTCCTACGAGCAGTACTTC	CASSIRESSYEQYF
TRBV11-2	-	TRBJ2-7	once	TGTGCCAGCAGCCTGGGGCGGGGTAGCTCCTACGAGCAGTACTTC	CASSLGRGSSYEQYF
TRBV28	TRBD2	TRBJ2-7	-	TGTGCCAGCAGACTAAGACAAACTAGCGGGGCCTACGAGCAGTACTTC	CASRLRQTSGAYEQYF
TRBV7-8	TRBD2	TRBJ2-4	-	TGTGCCAGCAGCTTAGATGGGGCGGGAGTTACGGACATTCAGTACTTC	CASSLDGAGVTDIQYF
TRBV5-5	TRBD2	TRBJ2-7	-	TGTGCCAGCAGCGTAACTAGCGGGAGATACGAGCAGTACTTC	CASSVTSGRYEQYF
TRBV27	-	TRBJ2-1	-	TGTGCCAGCAGCTCCCGGGGGAAGAATGAGCAGTTCTTC	CASSSRGKNEQFF
TRBV7-2	TRBD1	TRBJ1-5	-	TGTGCCAGCAGTAACAGGGGAGGTCAGCCCCAGCATTTT	CASSNRGGQPQHF
TRBV7-8	TRBD2	TRBJ2-7	once	TGTGCCAGCAGCTTAGACCAGCGGGGTACCTACGAGCAGTACTTC	CASSLDQRGTYEQYF
TRBV10-3	-	TRBJ1-5	-	TGTGCCATCAGTGAGCAGACAGGAGATAATCAGCCCCAGCATTTT	CAISEQTGDNQPQHF
TRBV2	TRBD1	TRBJ2-1	-	TGTGCCAGCAAGTTCGACCTGGGACAGGGGAACAATGAGCAGTTCTTC	CASKFDLGQGNNEQFF
TRBV7-6	TRBD2	TRBJ2-1	once	TGTGCCAGCAGCCTGTGGGAGGGCCGCTTCAATGAGCAGTTCTTC	CASSLWEGRFNEQFF
TRBV4-3	-	TRBJ1-2	once	TGCGCCAGCAGCCAAACAGGGAACTATGGCTACACCTTC	CASSQTGNYGYTF
TRBV19	-	TRBJ1-5	-	TGTGCCAGTAGTATCAGGGGTGAGGATCAGCCCCAGCATTTT	CASSIRGEDQPQHF
TRBV4-3	TRBD2	TRBJ2-7	-	TGCGCCAGCAGCCGGGGGACTAGCGTATCCTACGAGCAGTACTTC	CASSRGTSVSYEQYF
TRBV7-5	-	TRBJ2-1	-	TGTGCCAGAAGCTTCGCCGGGAAGAGTACCTACAATGAGCAGTTCTTC	CARSFAGKSTYNEQFF
TRBV7-9	TRBD1	TRBJ2-1	once	TGTGCCAGCAGCCCCGGGACAGGGGGCCCGAATGAGCAGTTCTTC	CASSPGTGGPNEQFF
TRBV20-1	-	TRBJ2-1	once	TGCAGTGCTGGGAGGAATGAGCAGTTCTTC	CSAGRNEQFF
TRBV12-5	-	TRBJ2-5	-	TGTGCTAGTGGTTTGGCACAGGGTACGAATCGAGAGACCCAGTACTTC	CASGLAQGTNRETQYF
TRBV12-5	TRBD1	TRBJ1-4	-	TGTGCTAGTGGTTTGGGAGGGGGGACAGGGGGCAGTGAAAAACTGTTTTTT	CASGLGGGTGGSEKLFF
TRBV6-5	-	TRBJ1-1	-	TGTGCCAGCAGTTACCAGATCCCGAACACTGAAGCTTTCTTT	CASSYQIPNTEAFF
TRBV5-1	-	TRBJ2-1	-	TGCGCCAGCAGCTCCCCAGGGGTCAATGAGCAGTTCTTC	CASSSPGVNEQFF
TRBV10-1	TRBD1	TRBJ1-4	-	TGCGCCAGCTCGACGGGCAGGGGGGATAATGAAAAACTGTTTTTT	CASSTGRGDNEKLFF
TRBV11-2	-	TRBJ2-7	-	TGTGCCAGCAGCTACGGACAGCGGACCTCCTACGAGCAGTACTTC	CASSYGQRTSYEQYF
TRBV15	-	TRBJ2-1	-	TGTGCCACCAGCAGAGACGGGATTGGAGAGGCCTACAATGAGCAGTTCTTC	CATSRDGIGEAYNEQFF
TRBV5-4	TRBD2	TRBJ2-7	once	TGTGCCAGCAGCTTCCTAGCGGGCTACGAGCAGTACTTC	CASSFLAGYEQYF
TRBV5-1	-	TRBJ1-2	-	TGCGCCAGCAGCGGCACAGAGTATGGCTACACCTTC	CASSGTEYGYTF
TRBV19	TRBD2	TRBJ2-5	once	TGTGCCAGTAGTAAGTCCGGGACTAGGGGAGAGACCCAGTACTTC	CASSKSGTRGETQYF
TRBV4-2	TRBD2	TRBJ2-7	-	TGTGCCAGCAGCCAAGGTGGACTAGCGGTCTACGAGCAGTACTTC	CASSQGGLAVYEQYF
TRBV6-6	-	TRBJ2-7	-	TGTGCCAGCAGTTATTCGGCAGCGACCTACGAGCAGTACTTC	CASSYSAATYEQYF